These T cell receptor beta chains were read from a single sample in a study of blood T cells in healthy people across ages. A single record per CDR3 protein comes from TCRdb applying MiXCR to the 5' RACE reads. The sample contains around 1,000,000 distinct CDR3 sequences, less than 45% of which appear only once. Sequencing input: blood. Receptors originate from a man younger than 35 in good health. Each CDR3 is given with its conserved first and last residue. D genes are given only for firm matches. Where a row states a size, it is once, few, many or the class of an expanded clone; other rows omit it.

D gene	clone size	J gene	V gene	CDR3 DNA	CDR3 protein
TRBD2	NA	TRBJ2-3	TRBV6-1	TGTGCCAGCAGTATAGACCCCCGGGGGTCATTAAAACACACTAGCGCAGATACGCAGTATTTT	CASSIDPRGSLKHTSADTQYF
NA	NA	TRBJ1-1	TRBV20-1	TGCAGTGCTGCCTCGGACACCCGAAAATATGGTTACACTGAAGCTTTCTTT	CSAASDTRKYGYTEAFF
NA	many	TRBJ1-2	TRBV25-1	TGTGCCAGTTCTGGGGGTTATGGCTACACCTTC	CASSGGYGYTF
NA	few	TRBJ2-2	TRBV7-9	TGTGCCAGCAGCCCATTCGGGGGATCCGGGGAGCTGTTTTTT	CASSPFGGSGELFF
NA	NA	TRBJ2-4	TRBV6-5	TGTGCCAGCAGAATAAAGGACCAAAACATTCAGTACTTC	CASRIKDQNIQYF
NA	NA	TRBJ2-5	TRBV20-1	TGCAGTGCTCCGCAGGGGCAAGAGACCCAGTACTTC	CSAPQGQETQYF
TRBD1	NA	TRBJ1-2	TRBV10-3	TGTGCCATCAGTGAGTCCGGGACAGGGGTGGATGGCTACACCTTC	CAISESGTGVDGYTF
NA	NA	TRBJ1-1	TRBV9	TGTGCCAGCAGCGAGGGGGGATTAGGAACTTTCTTT	CASSEGGLGTFF
TRBD1	few	TRBJ1-6	TRBV12-3/TRBV12-4	TGTGCCAGCAGTGGGGGACAGAGCAATTCACCCCTCCACTTT	CASSGGQSNSPLHF
NA	NA	TRBJ1-1	TRBV7-2	TGTGCCAGCAGCTTACGTGAGGGTTCCAAAGCTTTCTTT	CASSLREGSKAFF
TRBD2	NA	TRBJ2-3	TRBV5-1	TGCGCCAGCAGCTTGGAAGCCGGGGGGGCGGAGGATACGCAGTATTTT	CASSLEAGGAEDTQYF
NA	NA	TRBJ1-1	TRBV11-2	TGTGCCGGCACCCGGGCGAACACTGAAGCTTTCTTT	CAGTRANTEAFF
NA	NA	TRBJ1-5	TRBV28	TGTGCCAGCAGTTCTCCGGGACATTCTTATAGCAATCAGCCCCAGCATTTT	CASSSPGHSYSNQPQHF
NA	NA	TRBJ2-1	TRBV6-5	TGTGCCAGCAGTTACGCCTCCTACAATGAGCAGTTCTTC	CASSYASYNEQFF
NA	NA	TRBJ1-1	TRBV5-1	TGCGCCAGCAGCTTAAACAGTGCACCTAGACTGAACACTGAAGCTTTCTTT	CASSLNSAPRLNTEAFF
TRBD2	NA	TRBJ2-3	TRBV2	TGTGCCAGCAGTGGAATTTGGCTAGCGGGTTCCACAGATACGCAGTATTTT	CASSGIWLAGSTDTQYF
NA	once	TRBJ1-4	TRBV7-9	TGTGCCAGCAGCTTAGGCCCGGGGCATGCAACTAATGAAAAACTGTTTTTT	CASSLGPGHATNEKLFF
NA	many	TRBJ1-1	TRBV12-3/TRBV12-4	TGTGCCAGCAGCTTCAGGGTCAACACTGAAGCTTTCTTT	CASSFRVNTEAFF
NA	many	TRBJ2-1	TRBV5-4	TGTGCCAGCAGCTTGGGGCACCTTAGCTCCTACAATGAGCAGTTCTTC	CASSLGHLSSYNEQFF
NA	NA	TRBJ1-5	TRBV3-1	TGTGTCAGCGGATCGGACAGTCCCAATCAGCCCCAGCATTTT	CVSGSDSPNQPQHF
NA	many	TRBJ1-2	TRBV6-5	TGTGCCAGCAGTTACGAGCCCTCAATCGTCGGGGCTTCTAACTATGGCTACACCTTC	CASSYEPSIVGASNYGYTF
NA	few	TRBJ1-2	TRBV21-1	TGTGCCAGCAGCAAAGGGGGACAGGGGGCCGATGGCTACACCTTC	CASSKGGQGADGYTF
TRBD1	few	TRBJ1-1	TRBV29-1	TGCAGCACCCGGACAGGAGCCGGAAACCCTGAAGCTTTCTTT	CSTRTGAGNPEAFF
TRBD1	NA	TRBJ2-1	TRBV20-1	TGCAGTGCTAGACCAGGGGGCCATGAGCAGTTCTTC	CSARPGGHEQFF
NA	NA	TRBJ1-5	TRBV28	TGTGCCAGCAGTCGTAGGGCGGGCAATCAGCCCCAGCATTTT	CASSRRAGNQPQHF
NA	NA	TRBJ1-6	TRBV5-6	TGTGCCAGCAGCTTAGGCTTTACAGATAATTCACCCCTCCACTTT	CASSLGFTDNSPLHF
TRBD2	few	TRBJ2-4	TRBV7-2	TGTGCCAGCAGCTCCCCGGGAGCGGGGCTAAACATTCAGTACTTC	CASSSPGAGLNIQYF
TRBD1	NA	TRBJ1-5	TRBV20-1	TGCAGTGCTAGGTCGGGCGGGACAGGGAACGTCGGGCCCCAGCATTTT	CSARSGGTGNVGPQHF
NA	NA	TRBJ1-4	TRBV7-9	TGTGCCAGCAGCTTAAGTATCGGGTTTAATGAAAAACTGTTTTTT	CASSLSIGFNEKLFF
TRBD2	NA	TRBJ2-2	TRBV4-3	TGCGCCAGCAGCCACGGCGGGGGACCGAACACCGGGGAGCTGTTTTTT	CASSHGGGPNTGELFF
NA	many	TRBJ1-5	TRBV6-6	TGTGCCAGCAGTTACACCGGGACAACTAGCAATCAGCCCCAGCATTTT	CASSYTGTTSNQPQHF
NA	NA	TRBJ2-1	TRBV9	TGTGCCAGCAGCGTAGGGGGTAGCGGCAATGAGCAGTTCTTC	CASSVGGSGNEQFF
TRBD1	NA	TRBJ1-5	TRBV12-3/TRBV12-4	TGTGCCAGCAGTACGGGACAGGATCAGCCCCAGCATTTT	CASSTGQDQPQHF
NA	many	TRBJ2-7	TRBV10-3	TGTGCCATCAGTGGTGACCCTTACTACGAGCAGTACTTC	CAISGDPYYEQYF
TRBD2	NA	TRBJ2-3	TRBV2	TGTGCCAGCAGCCTGCGCGGGGGTGACTCAGATACGCAGTATTTT	CASSLRGGDSDTQYF
NA	once	TRBJ2-3	TRBV12-3/TRBV12-4	TGTGCCGGCAGCATGGAGGCAGGGACAGATACGCAGTATTTT	CAGSMEAGTDTQYF
NA	many	TRBJ1-2	TRBV10-3	TGTGCCATCAGTGAGTCAGGCCAGGAGCTTAGTGGCTACACCTTC	CAISESGQELSGYTF
TRBD2	NA	TRBJ2-7	TRBV9	TGTGCCAGCAGCGTAGCCGGGGGGTACTCCTACGAGCAGTACTTC	CASSVAGGYSYEQYF
NA	few	TRBJ2-1	TRBV4-1	TGCGCCAGCAGCCTAGGGTCACTATCCCGAGTATCCAATGAGCAGTTCTTC	CASSLGSLSRVSNEQFF
NA	NA	TRBJ2-3	TRBV15	TGTGCCACCAGCGGGGACCTGGTAGATACGCAGTATTTT	CATSGDLVDTQYF
TRBD2	NA	TRBJ2-3	TRBV20-1	TGCAGTGCTAATAGGCTAGCGGGGCCCCCCACAGATACGCAGTATTTT	CSANRLAGPPTDTQYF
NA	few	TRBJ2-1	TRBV7-2	TGTGCCAGCAGCTTAGTTTGGGGAAATGAGCAGTTCTTC	CASSLVWGNEQFF
NA	few	TRBJ2-7	TRBV6-2/TRBV6-3	TGTGCCAGCAGTTACTCGAAGGATTACGAGCAGTACTTC	CASSYSKDYEQYF
TRBD1	NA	TRBJ2-7	TRBV14	TGTGCCATCTCCCCGGACAGGACCTACGAGCAGTACTTC	CAISPDRTYEQYF
NA	NA	TRBJ2-5	TRBV12-3/TRBV12-4	TGTGCCAGCAGTACTCGGGCCACTCAAGAGACCCAGTACTTC	CASSTRATQETQYF
NA	NA	TRBJ1-5	TRBV4-3	TGCGCCAGCAGCCAAGACAGGGACCAGGGTTCTCAGCCCCAGCATTTT	CASSQDRDQGSQPQHF
NA	NA	TRBJ2-3	TRBV20-1	TGCAGTGCTAGCCGGGACGCCTACACAGATACGCAGTATTTT	CSASRDAYTDTQYF
NA	few	TRBJ1-1	TRBV6-5	TGTGCCAGCAGTTACTCGCGTCTCACTGAAGCTTTCTTT	CASSYSRLTEAFF
TRBD2	NA	TRBJ2-1	TRBV4-3	TGCGCCAGCAGCCAAGGGACTAGCGGGCTCGACAATGAGCAGTTCTTC	CASSQGTSGLDNEQFF
TRBD1	few	TRBJ2-3	TRBV6-6	TGTGCCAGCAGTTACAAAGGGACAGGGGGCAGGACAGATACGCAGTATTTT	CASSYKGTGGRTDTQYF
NA	few	TRBJ1-1	TRBV9	TGTGCCAGCAGCGTAGTAGAGGGCATAGCTTTCTTT	CASSVVEGIAFF
TRBD1	NA	TRBJ2-3	TRBV15	TGTGCCACCAGCAGAGATTCGAGACAGGGGGGAACAGATACGCAGTATTTT	CATSRDSRQGGTDTQYF
NA	NA	TRBJ1-6	TRBV6-6	TGTGCCAGCAGTACCCGGGACACTGGATATAATTCACCCCTCCACTTT	CASSTRDTGYNSPLHF
NA	NA	TRBJ1-1	TRBV21-1	TGTGCCAGCAGCAAAATAAGCACAGGGGCTAAAGTGAACACTGAAGCTTTCTTT	CASSKISTGAKVNTEAFF
TRBD1	NA	TRBJ1-1	TRBV20-1	TGCAGTGCCAGTCCGGGGACAGGGTCTGAAGCTTTCTTT	CSASPGTGSEAFF
NA	NA	TRBJ1-2	TRBV7-9	TGTGCCAGCAGCCCACTTGCGGCGGACTATGGCTACACCTTC	CASSPLAADYGYTF
TRBD2	NA	TRBJ2-2	TRBV10-3	TGTGCCATCAGTGATGAAGCGGGGGGAAACACCGGGGAGCTGTTTTTT	CAISDEAGGNTGELFF